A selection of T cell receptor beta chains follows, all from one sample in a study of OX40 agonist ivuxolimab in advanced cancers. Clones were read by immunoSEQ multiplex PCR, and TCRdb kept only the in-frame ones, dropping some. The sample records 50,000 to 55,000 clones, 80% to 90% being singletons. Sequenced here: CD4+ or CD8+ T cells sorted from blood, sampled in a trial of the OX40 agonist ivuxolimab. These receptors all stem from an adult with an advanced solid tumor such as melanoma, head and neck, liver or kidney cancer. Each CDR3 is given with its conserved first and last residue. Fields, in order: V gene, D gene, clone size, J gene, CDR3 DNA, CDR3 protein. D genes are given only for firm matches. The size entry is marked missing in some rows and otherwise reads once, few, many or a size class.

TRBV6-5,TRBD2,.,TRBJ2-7,TGTGCCAGCCGACCGGGACTAGCAGTTGTCTACGAGCAGTACTTC,CASRPGLAVVYEQYF
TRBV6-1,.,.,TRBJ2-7,TGTGCCAGCAGCCGAGGGGGGGAATACGAGCAGTACTTC,CASSRGGEYEQYF
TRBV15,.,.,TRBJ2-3,TGTGCCACCAGCAGAGATCCGGGGATTAGCGGCGGGGCTGTCACAGATACGCAGTATTTT,CATSRDPGISGGAVTDTQYF
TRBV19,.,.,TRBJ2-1,TGTGCCAGTAGCCCCCGGACCGCCAGATACAATGAGCAGTTCTTC,CASSPRTARYNEQFF
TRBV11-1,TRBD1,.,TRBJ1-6,TGTGCCAGCAGCTTGACAGGGGGCTCACCCCTCCACTTT,CASSLTGGSPLHF
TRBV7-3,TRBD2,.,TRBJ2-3,TGTGCCAGCAGCTCCACTTATGGGGGGGTCCGGAGTACGCAGTATTTT,CASSSTYGGVRSTQYF
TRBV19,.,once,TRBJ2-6,TGTGCCAGTAGGAGGGATGGGGCCAACGTCCTGACTTTC,CASRRDGANVLTF
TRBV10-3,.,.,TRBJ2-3,TGTGCCATCAGTGGTCCGACAGATACGCAGTATTTT,CAISGPTDTQYF
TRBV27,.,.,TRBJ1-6,TGTGCCAGCAGGCGGGACAACTCCTATAATTCACCCCTCCACTTT,CASRRDNSYNSPLHF
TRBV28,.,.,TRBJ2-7,TGTGCCAGCAGTTTATCCGGGTACTACGAGCAGTACTTC,CASSLSGYYEQYF
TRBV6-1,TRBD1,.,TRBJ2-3,TGTGCCAGCAGTGAACAGGGGGATTTAACGAATACGCAGTATTTT,CASSEQGDLTNTQYF
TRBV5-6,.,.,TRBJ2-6,TGTGCCAGCAGCTCTCTAACCCCAGGGCGCTCTGGGGCCAACGTCCTGACTTTC,CASSSLTPGRSGANVLTF
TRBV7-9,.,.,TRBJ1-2,TGTGCCAGCAGCCCCGACAATTCACTGGGAGGCTACACCTTC,CASSPDNSLGGYTF
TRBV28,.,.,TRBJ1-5,TGTGCCAGCAGTACAGTCCGGGAAAGCAATCAGCCCCAGCATTTT,CASSTVRESNQPQHF
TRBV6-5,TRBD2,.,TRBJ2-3,TGTGCCAGCAGTTACAGAGCGGGAGGGAGCACAGATACGCAGTATTTT,CASSYRAGGSTDTQYF
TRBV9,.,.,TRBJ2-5,TGTGCCAGCAGCCCCATTGTCCGGGGAGAGACCCAGTACTTC,CASSPIVRGETQYF
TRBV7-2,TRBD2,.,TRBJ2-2,TGTGCCAGCAGCTTAGGGACTAGCGGGAGCCTAGCCGGGGAGCTGTTTTTT,CASSLGTSGSLAGELFF
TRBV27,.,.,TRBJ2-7,TGTGCCAGCAGTTTACGACTAGAATCTCACTACGAGCAGTACTTC,CASSLRLESHYEQYF
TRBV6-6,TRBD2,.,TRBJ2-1,TGTGCCAGCAGTTGGGTACGGGGGGGGACAATTGAGCAGTTCTTC,CASSWVRGGTIEQFF
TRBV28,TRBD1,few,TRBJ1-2,TGTGCCAGCAGTTTGGGACAGGCCCGTGCATATGGCTACACCTTC,CASSLGQARAYGYTF
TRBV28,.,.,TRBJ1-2,TGTGCCAGCAGTTCCACAACAGAAGTCTATGGCTACACCTTC,CASSSTTEVYGYTF
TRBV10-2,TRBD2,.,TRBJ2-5,TGCGCCAGCAGTGAATGGACTAGCGGGAGCCCTGAGGAGACCCAGTACTTC,CASSEWTSGSPEETQYF
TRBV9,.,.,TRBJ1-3,TGTGCCAGCAGCGCCCGTGGGGGAAACACCATATATTTT,CASSARGGNTIYF
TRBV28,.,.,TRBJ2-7,TGTGCCAGCAGGGAGACTGCCTACGAGCAGTACTTC,CASRETAYEQYF
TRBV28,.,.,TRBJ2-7,TGTGCCAGCAGTTTATTAGGGTACGAGCAGTACTTC,CASSLLGYEQYF
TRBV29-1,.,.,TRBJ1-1,TGCAGCGTTGAACAGGGAGGGGACACTGAAGCTTTCTTT,CSVEQGGDTEAFF
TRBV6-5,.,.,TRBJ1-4,TGTGCCAGCAGGGACACGGGCGGCGAAAAACTGTTTTTT,CASRDTGGEKLFF
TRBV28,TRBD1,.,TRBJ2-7,TGTGCCAGCACTTTAGACAGGGGTACGAACGAGCAGTACTTC,CASTLDRGTNEQYF
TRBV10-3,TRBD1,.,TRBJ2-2,TGTGCCATTAAAAACCCCGACAGGGGAGGTTCCGGGGAGCTGTTTTTT,CAIKNPDRGGSGELFF
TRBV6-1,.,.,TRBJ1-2,TGTGCCAGCAGTGAAAATCAAGAGCTTTCAGGCTACACCTTC,CASSENQELSGYTF
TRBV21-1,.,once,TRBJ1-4,TGTGCCAGCAGCAATAGCGGCAGATGGGCAACTAATGAAAAACTGTTTTTT,CASSNSGRWATNEKLFF
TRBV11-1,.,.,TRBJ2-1,TGTGCCAGCAGCTTAGGGGGAAGCTCCTACAATGAGCAGTTCTTC,CASSLGGSSYNEQFF
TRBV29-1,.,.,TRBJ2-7,TGCAGCGTTAAGGTCCCGTCCTACGAGCAGTACTTC,CSVKVPSYEQYF
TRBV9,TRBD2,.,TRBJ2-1,TGTGCCAGCAGCGCCACTAGCGGGAGTTACAATGAGCAGTTCTTC,CASSATSGSYNEQFF
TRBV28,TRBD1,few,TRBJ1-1,TGTGCCAGCAGTTTAAACAGGGGAGTGGGCACTGAAGCTTTCTTT,CASSLNRGVGTEAFF
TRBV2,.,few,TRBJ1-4,TGTGCCAGCACCGAAGGGCAGTACAGTCAACTGTTTTTT,CASTEGQYSQLFF
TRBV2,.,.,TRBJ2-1,TGTGCCAGCAGTGAAAGGGGACCCAGAGTAGGCGATGAGCAGTTCTTC,CASSERGPRVGDEQFF
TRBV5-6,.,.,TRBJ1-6,TGTGCCAGCAGCTTGGTCCGGAGTAATTCACCCCTCCACTTT,CASSLVRSNSPLHF
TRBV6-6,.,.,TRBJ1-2,TGTGCCAGCAGTTACTCGGGGACCATACTTGGCTACACCTTC,CASSYSGTILGYTF
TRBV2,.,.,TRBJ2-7,TGTGCCAGCAAAAGGGGGGGACTTTACGAGCAGTACTTC,CASKRGGLYEQYF
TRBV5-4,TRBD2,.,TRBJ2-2,TGTGCCAGCAGCTTCCCGGGACTAGCGGGGGGGACCCCCAACACCGGGGAGCTGTTTTTT,CASSFPGLAGGTPNTGELFF
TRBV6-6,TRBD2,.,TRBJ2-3,TGTGCCACCCAGTCAAGCGGGGGGGGAGATACGCAGTATTTT,CATQSSGGGDTQYF
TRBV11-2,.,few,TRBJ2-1,TGTGCCAGCAGCTTAGATCGCGAGGGAAAGCAGTTCTTC,CASSLDREGKQFF
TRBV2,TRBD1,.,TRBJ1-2,TGTGCCAGCGTGGACAGGGCTGACTACACCTTC,CASVDRADYTF
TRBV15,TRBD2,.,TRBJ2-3,TGTGCCACCAGCCCCCGTTTAGCGGGGGGGGGCATGGATACGCAGTATTTT,CATSPRLAGGGMDTQYF